One TCR beta chain is described in this entry. Its antigen remains unidentified. This sample stems from a study of blood T cells in healthy people across ages. Study-wide context: Per two T cells, template switching captured roughly one barcoded beta molecule. Study-level results: Per-million-T-cell TCR beta diversity fell roughly linearly with age. No one knew whether donors had CMV, which possibly confounded expanded clonotype changes.

The CDR3 covers 12 residues. Germline V CDR1 and CDR2: SGHAT, FQNNGV. Trimming cost V 3 bases and J 12 bases, with 12 bases left between them. Together with a sample-barcoded 5' primer, a J-beta primer mix was included in a second PCR lasting roughly 6 to 12 cycles. TCRdb used MiXCR to reprocess the 5' RACE reads, holding one entry per CDR3 protein. The table lists just under 900,000 distinct CDR3 sequences, 25% to 30% of them singletons, with roughly 17% in the top ten. The gene calls are TRBV11-2 and TRBJ2-4; D unclear. The sequence derives from a woman at least 80 years old in good health. The source material was blood. The DNA of the CDR3 is TGTGCCAGCAGCTTCCGTAGGGCCGATCAGTACTTC. Translating it yields CASSFRRADQYF.